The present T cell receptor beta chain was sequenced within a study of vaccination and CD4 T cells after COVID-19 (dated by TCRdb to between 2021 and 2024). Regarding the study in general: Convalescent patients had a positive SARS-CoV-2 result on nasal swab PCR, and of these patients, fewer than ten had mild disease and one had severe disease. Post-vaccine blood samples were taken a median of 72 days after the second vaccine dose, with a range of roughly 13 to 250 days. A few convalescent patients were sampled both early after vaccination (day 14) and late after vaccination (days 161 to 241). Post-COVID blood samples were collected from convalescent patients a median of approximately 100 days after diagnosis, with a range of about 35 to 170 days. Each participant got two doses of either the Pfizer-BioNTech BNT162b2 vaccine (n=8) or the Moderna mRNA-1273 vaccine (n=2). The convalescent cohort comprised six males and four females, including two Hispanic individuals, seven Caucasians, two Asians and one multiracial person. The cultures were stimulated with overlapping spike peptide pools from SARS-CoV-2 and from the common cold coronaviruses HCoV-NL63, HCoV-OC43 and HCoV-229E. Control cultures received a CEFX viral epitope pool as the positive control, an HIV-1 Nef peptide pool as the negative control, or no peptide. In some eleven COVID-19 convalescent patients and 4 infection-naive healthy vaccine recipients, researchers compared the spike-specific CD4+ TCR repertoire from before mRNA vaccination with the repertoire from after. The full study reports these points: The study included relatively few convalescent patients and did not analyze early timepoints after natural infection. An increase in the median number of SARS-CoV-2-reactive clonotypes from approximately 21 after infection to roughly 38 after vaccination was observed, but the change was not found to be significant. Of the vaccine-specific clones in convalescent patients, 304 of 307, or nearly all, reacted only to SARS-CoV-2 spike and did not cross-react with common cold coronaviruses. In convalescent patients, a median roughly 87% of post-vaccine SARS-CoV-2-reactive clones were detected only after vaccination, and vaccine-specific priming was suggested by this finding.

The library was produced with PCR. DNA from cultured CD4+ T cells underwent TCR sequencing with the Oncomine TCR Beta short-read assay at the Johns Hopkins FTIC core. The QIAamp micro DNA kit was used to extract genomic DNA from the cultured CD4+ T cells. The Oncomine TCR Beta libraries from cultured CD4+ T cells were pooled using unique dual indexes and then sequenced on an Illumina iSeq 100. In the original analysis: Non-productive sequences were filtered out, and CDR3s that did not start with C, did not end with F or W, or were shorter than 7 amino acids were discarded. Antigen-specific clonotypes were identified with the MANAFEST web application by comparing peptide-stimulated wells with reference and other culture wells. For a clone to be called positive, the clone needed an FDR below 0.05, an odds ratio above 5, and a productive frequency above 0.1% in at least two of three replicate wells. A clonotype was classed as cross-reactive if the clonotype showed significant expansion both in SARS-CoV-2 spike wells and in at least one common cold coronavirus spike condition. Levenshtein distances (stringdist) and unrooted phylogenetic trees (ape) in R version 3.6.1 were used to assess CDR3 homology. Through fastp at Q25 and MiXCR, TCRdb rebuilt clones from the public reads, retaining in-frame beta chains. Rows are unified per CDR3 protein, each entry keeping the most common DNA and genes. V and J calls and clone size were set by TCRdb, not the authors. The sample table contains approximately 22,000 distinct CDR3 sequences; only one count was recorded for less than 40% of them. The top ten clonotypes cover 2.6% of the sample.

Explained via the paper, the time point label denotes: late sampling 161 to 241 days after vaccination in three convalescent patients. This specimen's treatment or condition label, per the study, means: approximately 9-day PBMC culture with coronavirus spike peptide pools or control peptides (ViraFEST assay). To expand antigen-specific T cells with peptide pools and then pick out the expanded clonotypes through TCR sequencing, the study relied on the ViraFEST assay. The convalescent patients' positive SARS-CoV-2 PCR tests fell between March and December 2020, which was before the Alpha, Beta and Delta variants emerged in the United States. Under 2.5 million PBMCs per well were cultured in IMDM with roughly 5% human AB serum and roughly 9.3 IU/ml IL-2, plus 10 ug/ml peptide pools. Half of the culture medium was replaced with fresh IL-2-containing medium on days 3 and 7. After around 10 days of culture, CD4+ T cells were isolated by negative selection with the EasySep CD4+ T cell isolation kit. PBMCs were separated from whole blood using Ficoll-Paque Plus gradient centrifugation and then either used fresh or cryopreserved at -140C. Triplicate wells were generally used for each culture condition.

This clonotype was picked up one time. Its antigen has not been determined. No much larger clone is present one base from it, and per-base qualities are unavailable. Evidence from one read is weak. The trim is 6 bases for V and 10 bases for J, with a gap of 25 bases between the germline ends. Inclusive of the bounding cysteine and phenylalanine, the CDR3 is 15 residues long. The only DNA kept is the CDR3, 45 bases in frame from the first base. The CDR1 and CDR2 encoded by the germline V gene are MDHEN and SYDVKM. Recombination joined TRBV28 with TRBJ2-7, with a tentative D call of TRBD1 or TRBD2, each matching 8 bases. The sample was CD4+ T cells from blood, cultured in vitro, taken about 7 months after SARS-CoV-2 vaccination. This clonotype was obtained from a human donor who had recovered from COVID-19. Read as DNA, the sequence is TGTGCCAGCAGCCCAGGGGGCAGGGAGACTAGCGAACAGTACTTC. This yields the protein CASSPGGRETSEQYF.